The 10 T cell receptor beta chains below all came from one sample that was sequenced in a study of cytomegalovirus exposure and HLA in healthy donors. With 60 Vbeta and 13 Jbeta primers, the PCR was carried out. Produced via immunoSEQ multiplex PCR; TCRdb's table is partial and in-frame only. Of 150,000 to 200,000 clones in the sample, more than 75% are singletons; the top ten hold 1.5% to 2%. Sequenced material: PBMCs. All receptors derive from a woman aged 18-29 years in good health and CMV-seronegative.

The CDR3 DNA follows: TGTGCCAGCAGTTCCTTCCTGGGGGGGACTCAGCCCCAGCATTTT. Amino acids: CASSSFLGGTQPQHF. The chain joins TRBV6-5 to TRBJ1-5; tentative D call: TRBD1 (5 bases). CDR1 is MNHEY, CDR2 SVGAGI, per germline. The germline V and J ends were trimmed by 4 bases and 6 bases, with 16 bases remaining between them. The CDR3 is 15 amino acids.

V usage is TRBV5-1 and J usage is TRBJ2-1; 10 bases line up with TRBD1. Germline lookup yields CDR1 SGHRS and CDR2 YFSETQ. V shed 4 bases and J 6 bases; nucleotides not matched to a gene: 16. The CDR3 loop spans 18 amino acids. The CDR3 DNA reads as TGCGCCAGCAGCGGAGGTATTATGGGACAGGGGCCAAGCAATGAGCAGTTCTTC. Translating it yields CASSGGIMGQGPSNEQFF.

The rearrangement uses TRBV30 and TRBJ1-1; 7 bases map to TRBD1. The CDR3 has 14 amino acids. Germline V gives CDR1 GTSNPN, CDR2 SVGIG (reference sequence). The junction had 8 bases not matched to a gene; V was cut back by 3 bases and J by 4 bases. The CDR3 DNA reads TGTGCCTGGAGCGGGATAAGGGGGCCCACTGAAGCTTTCTTT. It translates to CAWSGIRGPTEAFF.

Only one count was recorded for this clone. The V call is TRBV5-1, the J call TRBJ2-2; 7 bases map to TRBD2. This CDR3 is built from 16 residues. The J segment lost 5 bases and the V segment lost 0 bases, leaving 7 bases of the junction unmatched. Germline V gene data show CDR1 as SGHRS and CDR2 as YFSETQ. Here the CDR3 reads CASSLEAGLVTGELFF. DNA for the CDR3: TGCGCCAGCAGCTTGGAAGCGGGACTGGTGACCGGGGAGCTGTTTTTT. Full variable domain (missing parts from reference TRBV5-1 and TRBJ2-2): KAGVTQTPRYLIKTRGQQVTLSCSPISGHRSVSWYQQTPGQGLQFLFEYFSETQRNKGNFPGRFSGRQFSNSRSEMNVSTLELGDSALYLCASSLEAGLVTGELFFGEGSRLTVL.

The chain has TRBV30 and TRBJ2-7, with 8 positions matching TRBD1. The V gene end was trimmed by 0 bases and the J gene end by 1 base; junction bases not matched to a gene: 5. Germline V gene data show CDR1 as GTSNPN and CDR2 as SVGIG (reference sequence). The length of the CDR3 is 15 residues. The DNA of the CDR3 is TGTGCCTGGAGTGTAGGGACAGGCTATTCCTACGAGCAGTACTTC. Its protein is CAWSVGTGYSYEQYF.

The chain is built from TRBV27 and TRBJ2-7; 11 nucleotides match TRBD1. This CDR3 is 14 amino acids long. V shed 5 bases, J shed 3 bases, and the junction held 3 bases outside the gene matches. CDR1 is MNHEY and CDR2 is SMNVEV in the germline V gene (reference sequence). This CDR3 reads CASSPGTGGYEQYF. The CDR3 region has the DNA TGTGCCAGCAGTCCGGGGACAGGGGGCTACGAGCAGTACTTC.

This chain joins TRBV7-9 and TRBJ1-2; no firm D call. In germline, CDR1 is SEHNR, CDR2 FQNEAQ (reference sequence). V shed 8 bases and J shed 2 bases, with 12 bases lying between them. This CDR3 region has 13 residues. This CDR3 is CASPRTGNYGYTF. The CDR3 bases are TGTGCCAGCCCCCGGACGGGGAACTATGGCTACACCTTC.

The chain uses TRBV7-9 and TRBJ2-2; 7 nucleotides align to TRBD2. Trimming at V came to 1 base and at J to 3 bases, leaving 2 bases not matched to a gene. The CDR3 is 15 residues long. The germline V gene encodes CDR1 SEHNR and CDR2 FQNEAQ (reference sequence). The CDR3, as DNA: TGTGCCAGCAGCTTAGTCCGGGAGGACACCGGGGAGCTGTTTTTT. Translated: CASSLVREDTGELFF.

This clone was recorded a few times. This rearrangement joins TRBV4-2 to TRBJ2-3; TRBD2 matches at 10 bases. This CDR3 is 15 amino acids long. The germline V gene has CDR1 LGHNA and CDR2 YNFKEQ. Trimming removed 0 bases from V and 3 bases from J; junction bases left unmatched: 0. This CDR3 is CASSQEGLATDTQYF. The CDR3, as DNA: TGTGCCAGCAGCCAAGAGGGACTAGCGACAGATACGCAGTATTTT.

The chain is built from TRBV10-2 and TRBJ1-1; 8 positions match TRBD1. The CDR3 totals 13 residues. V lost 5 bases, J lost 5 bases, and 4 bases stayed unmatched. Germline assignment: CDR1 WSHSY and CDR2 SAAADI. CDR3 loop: CASSSQGGTEAFF. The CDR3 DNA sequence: TGCGCCAGCAGTTCACAGGGGGGTACTGAAGCTTTCTTT.